This section outlines one T cell receptor beta chain sequence together with its context. Its antigen is undetermined. The data were obtained in a study of cytomegalovirus exposure and HLA in healthy donors. Broader study findings: Within a later analysis, the majority of CMV-associated TCR beta chains appeared HLA-restricted.

Germline lookup yields CDR1 SEHNR and CDR2 FQNEAQ (reference sequence). CDR3 length: 14 residues. With 3 bases clipped from V and 4 bases from J, the junction kept 2 bases outside the gene matches. The PCR used 60 Vbeta and 13 Jbeta primers. Original processing methods: Unique TCR beta chains totaled some 81 million in a later count, with around 10 million of them shared. Data came from immunoSEQ multiplex PCR; TCRdb stores just in-frame clones and leaves some out. V and J calls and clone size are given by that table; D and trimming were obtained from the DNA. The sample includes 150,000 to 200,000 clones, roughly 65% of them seen just once.

The TCR originated in a man between 18 and 29 years old in good health and CMV-seropositive. The sequenced material came from PBMCs. The chain employs TRBV7-9 and TRBJ1-4; the match to TRBD1 covers 7 bases. The CDR3 region is CASSLDRSNEKLFF. The CDR3 DNA follows: TGTGCCAGCAGCTTGGACAGGAGTAATGAAAAACTGTTTTTT. The full variable domain, rest sourced from reference TRBV7-9 and TRBJ1-4, is DTGVSQNPRHKITKRGQNVTFRCDPISEHNRLYWYRQTLGQGPEFLTYFQNEAQLEKSRLLSDRFSAERPKGSFSTLEIQRTEQGDSAMYLCASSLDRSNEKLFFGSGTQLSVL.